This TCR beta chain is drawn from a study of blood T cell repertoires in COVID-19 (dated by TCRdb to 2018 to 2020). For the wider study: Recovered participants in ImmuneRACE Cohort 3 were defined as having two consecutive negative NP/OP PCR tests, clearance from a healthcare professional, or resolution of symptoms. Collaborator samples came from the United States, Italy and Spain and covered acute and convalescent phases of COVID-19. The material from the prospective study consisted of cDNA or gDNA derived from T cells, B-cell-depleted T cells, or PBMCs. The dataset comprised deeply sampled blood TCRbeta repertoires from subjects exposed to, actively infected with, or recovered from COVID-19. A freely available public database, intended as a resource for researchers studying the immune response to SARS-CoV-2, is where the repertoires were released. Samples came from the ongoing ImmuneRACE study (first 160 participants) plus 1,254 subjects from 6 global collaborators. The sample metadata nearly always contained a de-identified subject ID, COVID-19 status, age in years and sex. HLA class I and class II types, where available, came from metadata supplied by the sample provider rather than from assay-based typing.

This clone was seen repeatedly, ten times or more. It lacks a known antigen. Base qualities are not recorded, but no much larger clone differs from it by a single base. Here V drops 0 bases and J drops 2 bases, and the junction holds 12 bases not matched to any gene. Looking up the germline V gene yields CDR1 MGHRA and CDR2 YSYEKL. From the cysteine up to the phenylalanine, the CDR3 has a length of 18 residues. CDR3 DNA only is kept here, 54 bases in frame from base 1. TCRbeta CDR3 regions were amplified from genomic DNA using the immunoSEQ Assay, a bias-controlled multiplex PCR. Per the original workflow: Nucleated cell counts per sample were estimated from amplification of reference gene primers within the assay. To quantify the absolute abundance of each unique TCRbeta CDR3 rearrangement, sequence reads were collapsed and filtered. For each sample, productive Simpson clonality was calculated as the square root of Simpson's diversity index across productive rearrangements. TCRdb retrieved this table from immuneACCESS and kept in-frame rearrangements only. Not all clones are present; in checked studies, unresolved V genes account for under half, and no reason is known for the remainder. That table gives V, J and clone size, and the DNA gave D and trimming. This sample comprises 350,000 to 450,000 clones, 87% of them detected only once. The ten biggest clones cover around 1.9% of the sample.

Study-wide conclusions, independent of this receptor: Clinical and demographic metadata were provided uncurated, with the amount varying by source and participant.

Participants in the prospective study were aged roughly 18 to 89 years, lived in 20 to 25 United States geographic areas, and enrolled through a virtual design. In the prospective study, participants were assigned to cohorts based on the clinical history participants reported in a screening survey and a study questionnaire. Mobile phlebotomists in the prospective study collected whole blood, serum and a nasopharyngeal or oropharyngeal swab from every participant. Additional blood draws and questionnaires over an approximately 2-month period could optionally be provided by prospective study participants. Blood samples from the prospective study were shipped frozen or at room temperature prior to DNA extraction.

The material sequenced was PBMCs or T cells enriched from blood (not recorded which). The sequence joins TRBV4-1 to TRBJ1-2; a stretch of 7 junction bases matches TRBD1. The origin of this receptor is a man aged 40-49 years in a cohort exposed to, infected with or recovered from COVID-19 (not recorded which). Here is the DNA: TGCGCCAGCAGCCAAGAATCGTTAAGACAGGGAACGAACTATGGCTACACCTTC. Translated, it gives CASSQESLRQGTNYGYTF.